This TCR beta chain was identified during a study of shared clonotypes between healthy human individuals. Findings and caveats of the study: The study found lower generation probabilities in non-shared clonotypes than in those shared by all four donors.

Positively selected for CCR7, the CD45RO-negative cells used as naive CD8 cells excluded terminally differentiated effector memory CD45RA+ cells. V lost 1 base and J lost 0, with 10 bases in between. The germline V gene encodes CDR1 LGHNA and CDR2 YNFKEQ. This CDR3 contains 16 residues. About this clone itself: Its antigen is unidentified.

This was a deep-level run. Several immunoSEQ plates received, in even portions, the genomic DNA of each subset. The assay was immunoSEQ multiplex PCR, and TCRdb's table has in-frame clones only and misses some. The sample records about 2 million clones, about 95% being singletons. Sequences were obtained from naive CD8+ T cells sorted from blood. This clonotype was obtained from a man in his late teens or twenties in good health. The chain employs TRBV4-2 and TRBJ2-1; D possibly uses TRBD1 or TRBD2 (5 bases each). CDR3 nucleotides: TGTGCCAGCAGCCAAGCTGAGGGGAGCTCCTACAATGAGCAGTTCTTC. Amino acid sequence: CASSQAEGSSYNEQFF.